This entry lists 8 T cell receptor beta chains sequenced from one sample in a study of untreated major depressive disorder. The assay was immunoSEQ multiplex PCR, and TCRdb's table has in-frame clones only and misses some. The table shows 20,000 to 25,000 clones, with roughly 90% occurring only once. The specimen was CD4+ T cells from PBMCs. The source is a woman aged 40 to 55 in good health.

CDR3 sequence: CASSLLLTDTQYF. As DNA, the CDR3 is TGTGCCAGCAGTTTACTTCTCACAGATACGCAGTATTTT. The rearrangement uses TRBV27 and TRBJ2-3; no firm D call. V was trimmed by 2 bases and J by 2 bases, leaving 5 bases between them. Looked up from germline, CDR1 is MNHEY and CDR2 is SMNVEV (reference sequence). CDR3 length: 13 amino acids.

The chain has TRBV4-1 and TRBJ2-1; 13 nucleotides agree with TRBD2. CDR3 size: 14 residues. Germline CDR1 and CDR2: MGHRA and YSYEKL. J was trimmed by 10 bases and V by 6 bases; bases with no gene match: 6. This chain's CDR3 is CASRRLAGGWEQFF. CDR3 nucleotides: TGCGCCAGCAGGCGACTAGCGGGGGGTTGGGAGCAGTTCTTC.

This chain connects TRBV29-1 to TRBJ2-5, with 11 bases aligning to TRBD2. This CDR3 comprises 15 residues. Trimming took 5 bases from V and 5 from J; bases not matched to a gene: 10. The germline V gene encodes CDR1 SQVTM and CDR2 ANQGSEA. This CDR3 reads CSVILAGASSETQYF. CDR3 DNA: TGCAGCGTTATACTAGCGGGAGCTTCATCCGAGACCCAGTACTTC.

V is TRBV7-2 and J is TRBJ2-5; 8 bases fit TRBD1. The length of the CDR3 is 14 residues. Per germline, CDR1 SGHTA and CDR2 FQGNSA. The ends lost 2 bases at V and 5 bases at J; junction bases unmatched: 4. CDR3 DNA: TGTGCCAGCAGCTTACAGGGGGCCGGCGAGACCCAGTACTTC. Its translation: CASSLQGAGETQYF.

The V and J genes are TRBV6-6 and TRBJ1-1; TRBD1 aligns across 9 bases. With V trimmed by 4 bases and J by 1 base, 1 base remained unmatched. This CDR3 is built from 14 residues. Germline CDR1 reads MNHNY; CDR2 reads SVGAGI (reference sequence). Here the CDR3 reads CASSWTGENTEAFF. The DNA of the CDR3 is TGTGCCAGCAGTTGGACAGGGGAGAACACTGAAGCTTTCTTT.

The chain is built from TRBV28 and TRBJ1-1; TRBD1 is a possible D gene (6 bases). This CDR3 is 16 amino acids long. Germline V gene sequence: CDR1 MDHEN, CDR2 SYDVKM. Trimming shortened V by 1 base and J by 0 bases, and 12 bases separated the two germline ends. The CDR3 sequence is CASSLSAKGVNTEAFF. The CDR3 nucleotides are TGTGCCAGCAGTTTATCGGCCAAGGGGGTGAACACTGAAGCTTTCTTT.

This clone has only a few counts. The gene calls are TRBV7-2 and TRBJ1-2; D not certain. V lost 4 bases, J lost 8 bases, and 23 bases lay in between. Germline CDR1 reads SGHTA; CDR2 reads FQGNSA. CDR3 size: 16 residues. In DNA form, the CDR3 reads TGTGCCAGCAGCTCAGAAGGTTCCACGGCCTTTCGAGGCTACACCTTC. Amino acid sequence: CASSSEGSTAFRGYTF. Supplemented by reference TRBV7-2 and TRBJ1-2, the full variable domain reads GAGVSQSPSNKVTEKGKDVELRCDPISGHTALYWYRQSLGQGLEFLIYFQGNSAPDKSGLPSDRFSAERTGGSVSTLTIQRTQQEDSAVYLCASSSEGSTAFRGYTFGSGTRLTVV.

This clone has just one count. The V and J genes are TRBV27 and TRBJ2-6; D is uncertain. Germline V lookup: CDR1 MNHEY, CDR2 SMNVEV (reference sequence). The CDR3 length is 15 residues. Trimming took off 6 bases at V and 0 bases at J, with 9 bases between the two ends. Written as DNA, the CDR3 is TGTGCCAGCAGACCCCGCAGCTCTGGGGCCAACGTCCTGACTTTC. This codes for CASRPRSSGANVLTF. Drawing the rest from reference TRBV27 and TRBJ2-6, the complete variable domain is EAQVTQNPRYLITVTGKKLTVTCSQNMNHEYMSWYRQDPGLGLRQIYYSMNVEVTDKGDVPEGYKVSRKEKRNFPLILESPSPNQTSLYFCASRPRSSGANVLTFGAGSRLTVL.